This entry describes one TCR beta chain. Its antigen is unknown. This sample is part of a study of T-cell memory formation after mild COVID-19. Using constant-segment primers, 5'RACE produced TCR alpha and TCR beta cDNA libraries carrying sample barcodes and UMIs. TCRdb re-called the 5' RACE reads with MiXCR, one entry per CDR3 protein. The table records approximately 500,000 distinct CDR3 sequences, around a quarter of them present only once. The study, taken as a whole, reports: Whether second-wave clones peaking at day 37 were SARS-CoV-2 specific went unconfirmed. CD4+ contracting clones were found mainly in CM and EM, and CD8+ ones in EMRA.

V shed 6 bases and J shed 8 bases, with 23 bases lying between them. The CDR3 covers 16 residues. The clonotype originates from an adult woman who had mild COVID-19 (a few samples of this study predate the infection). Cell type and time point are not known. Material: PBMCs or a T cell subset sorted from them (not recorded which). The chain has TRBV12-3 or TRBV12-4 and TRBJ2-1; a possible D gene is TRBD2 (6 bases). CDR3 sequence: CASSSEGLLSNDEQFF. The CDR3 DNA follows: TGTGCCAGCAGCAGTGAGGGACTCCTCAGCAATGATGAGCAGTTCTTC.